This T cell receptor (beta chain) was identified during a study of T cell responses to AZD1222 COVID-19 vaccine. General observations from the study: Unmutated variant regions are reportedly targeted by nearly half of spike-specific TCRs. Repertoires were collected only later (after the peak T cell response had occurred). Donors, mostly white British, included more females; clonal diversity was possibly underestimated.

V was trimmed by 0 bases and J by 12 bases, leaving 17 bases between them. The CDR3 loop spans 15 amino acids. Germline V gene data show CDR1 as MGHRA and CDR2 as YSYEKL. As for this clone: Its antigen is not known.

Sequencing was performed with immunoSEQ multiplex PCR; in TCRdb, only in-frame clones are kept and a portion is missing. The table has around 120,000 clones, 85% to 90% seen once. The chain combines TRBV4-1 with TRBJ1-4; D unclear. The input for sequencing was peripheral blood, taken on day 0 of AZD1222 vaccination. The receptor was isolated from an adult in good health. Here the CDR3 DNA reads TGCGCCAGCAGCCAAGATGGTGGTGGGAGCCGGGAACTGTTTTTT. Its protein product is CASSQDGGGSRELFF.